The TCR beta chain described here comes from a study of blood T cells in healthy people across ages. Broader study findings: The diversity estimates, figures obtained from one million T cells, were considered underestimates.

The authors isolated at least 6.5 million PBMCs per sample. In this sample, this clonotype turned up a few times. What it binds is unknown. CDR1 ENHRY and CDR2 SYGVKD come from the germline V gene. The CDR3 extends over 13 amino acids. Trimming removed 3 bases from V and 2 bases from J, with 8 bases in between. PCR was performed a second time for 7 to 11 cycles using a sample-barcoded 5' primer and a J-beta primer mix. TCRdb re-analysed the 5' RACE reads in MiXCR, keeping a single row per CDR3 protein. The sample has around 1,900,000 distinct CDR3 sequences; about 39% are singletons. This TCR was sampled from a human donor in good health. This chain connects TRBV10-3 to TRBJ2-7; D gene unclear. What was sequenced was blood. CDR3 bases: TGTGCCATCAGTGATGGTGGGACCTACGAGCAGTACTTC. Amino acids: CAISDGGTYEQYF.